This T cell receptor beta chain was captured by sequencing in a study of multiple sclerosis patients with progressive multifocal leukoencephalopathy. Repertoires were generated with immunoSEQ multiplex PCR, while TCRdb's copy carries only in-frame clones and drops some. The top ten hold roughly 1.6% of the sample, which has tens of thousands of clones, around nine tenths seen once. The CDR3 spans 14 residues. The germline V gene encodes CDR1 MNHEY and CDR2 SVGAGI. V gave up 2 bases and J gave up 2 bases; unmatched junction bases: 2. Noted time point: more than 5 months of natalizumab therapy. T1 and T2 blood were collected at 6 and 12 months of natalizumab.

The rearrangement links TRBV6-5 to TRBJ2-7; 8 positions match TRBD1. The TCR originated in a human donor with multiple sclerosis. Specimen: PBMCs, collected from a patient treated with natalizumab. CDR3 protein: CASSYGQGPYEQYF. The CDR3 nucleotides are TGTGCCAGCAGTTACGGACAGGGACCCTACGAGCAGTACTTC.